These 17 T cell receptor beta chains came from one sample sequenced in a study of blood T cell repertoires in COVID-19. Measured with immunoSEQ multiplex PCR; TCRdb has only the in-frame clones, and not every one. Of around 65,000 clones listed, 75% to 85% are singletons. The source material was peripheral blood. All receptors derive from a human donor in a cohort sampled during active COVID-19.

The chain carries TRBV6-1 and TRBJ2-5; TRBD2 matches 9 bases. From germline, CDR1 is MNHNS and CDR2 SASEGT. The CDR3 contains 18 residues. The J segment lost 4 bases and the V segment lost 2 bases, leaving 14 bases of the junction unmatched. In nucleotides, the CDR3 is TGTGCCAGCAGTGAATACCCGGGACTAGCAAACGTAGGAGAGACCCAGTACTTC. Its translation is CASSEYPGLANVGETQYF.

The gene calls are TRBV5-1 and TRBJ2-1; tentatively, D is TRBD1 (6 bases). The CDR3 has 15 amino acids. V shed 2 bases and J shed 4 bases, with 13 bases lying between them. Per germline, CDR1 SGHRS and CDR2 YFSETQ. The CDR3, as DNA: TGCGCCAGCAGCTTACAGGGAGACCATTACAATGAGCAGTTCTTC. It is translated as CASSLQGDHYNEQFF.

The chain recombines TRBV4-1 with TRBJ2-7, with D unresolved. V was shortened by 0 bases and J by 6 bases, with 15 bases between the two germline ends. The CDR3 consists of 15 residues. Germline values: CDR1 MGHRA, CDR2 YSYEKL. CDR3 nucleotides: TGCGCCAGCAGCCAAGACTGGTTAGAAAGGAGCGAGCAGTACGTC. This codes for CASSQDWLERSEQYV.

The chain carries TRBV28 and TRBJ2-2; no reliable D call. V shed 4 bases and J shed 1 base, with 10 bases lying between them. This CDR3 region has 15 residues. The germline gives CDR1 MDHEN, CDR2 SYDVKM. This CDR3 is CASSSLVRNTGELFF. The CDR3 region has the DNA TGTGCCAGCAGTTCCCTCGTCCGGAACACCGGGGAGCTGTTTTTT.

The rearrangement joins TRBV12-3 or TRBV12-4 to TRBJ2-3; TRBD2 matches at 8 bases. The CDR3 length is 13 residues. Trimming cost V 5 bases and J 9 bases; bases outside gene matches: 7. CDR3 in amino acids: CASSTPPGGTQYF. The CDR3 coding sequence is TGTGCCAGCAGTACGCCCCCGGGGGGGACGCAGTATTTT.

For the CDR3, the DNA is TGTGCCACCGAAGGGGATTTGACAGGCATTAGGTACGAGCAGTACTTC. Amino acid sequence: CATEGDLTGIRYEQYF. V gene TRBV7-9 combines with J gene TRBJ2-7; a possible D gene is TRBD1 (6 bases). The CDR3 runs to 16 residues. Germline values: CDR1 SEHNR, CDR2 FQNEAQ (reference sequence). The V end was cut by 10 bases, the J end by 4 bases, with 26 bases between.

This clone has just a few counts. The rearrangement joins TRBV3-1 (or the pseudogene TRBV3-2) to TRBJ1-6, with 8 bases fitting TRBD1. CDR3 length equals 16 residues. Per the germline V gene, CDR1 is LGHDT and CDR2 is YNNKEL (reference sequence). The trim removed 1 base at V and 1 base at J, leaving 0 bases unmatched. In DNA, the CDR3 is TGTGCCAGCAGCCAAGGGGACAGGTCCTATAATTCACCCCTCCACTTT. This sequence encodes CASSQGDRSYNSPLHF.

The chain employs TRBV18 and TRBJ1-2; tentatively, D is TRBD1 (6 bases). CDR3 length: 19 residues. Germline lookup yields CDR1 KGHSH and CDR2 LQKENI. The ends were cut back, 6 bases at V and 3 bases at J, with 29 bases in the middle. CDR3 nucleotides: TGTGCCAGCTCTAAGATTGGACAGTCCAGCCCCGTTGTATACTATGGCTACACCTTC. Translated, it gives CASSKIGQSSPVVYYGYTF.

V gene TRBV21-1 combines with J gene TRBJ2-1; no check of the table's D call, TRBD2, against the DNA was made. TRBV21-1 is deemed a pseudogene. CDR3 length: 20 residues. The CDR3 DNA reads as TGTGCCAGCAGCCCAAACGGGGGGCCAGGCACCTTAAGGTCCTACAATGAGCAGTTCTTC. Its protein product is CASSPNGGPGTLRSYNEQFF.

The chain couples TRBV6-1 to TRBJ1-2; D is ambiguous. The CDR3 contains 13 residues. Looked up from germline, CDR1 is MNHNS and CDR2 is SASEGT. Deletions cut 2 bases from V and 2 bases from J, with 6 bases between. The CDR3 spells CASSERGNYGYTF. DNA of the CDR3: TGTGCCAGCAGTGAACGGGGAAACTATGGCTACACCTTC.

This clone came up a few times. The V and J genes are TRBV5-6 and TRBJ1-4; no definite D call. From germline, CDR1 is SGHDT and CDR2 YYEEEE. V was shortened by 4 bases and J by 0 bases, with 13 bases between the two germline ends. This CDR3 spans 16 amino acids. The CDR3 region is CASSLGRTATNEKLFF. For the CDR3, the DNA is TGTGCCAGCAGCCTGGGAAGGACTGCAACTAATGAAAAACTGTTTTTT.

The CDR3: CASGLSRMSGGVHYEQYV. In DNA form, the CDR3 reads TGTGCTAGTGGTTTGTCGAGGATGAGCGGGGGGGTCCACTACGAGCAGTACGTC. J is TRBJ2-7 and V is TRBV12-5; 10 nucleotides align to TRBD2. The CDR3 has 18 residues. V shed 2 bases, J shed 3 bases, and the junction held 13 bases outside the gene matches. Germline V gene data show CDR1 as LGHNT and CDR2 as FRNRAP.

The V gene is TRBV28, the J gene TRBJ2-2; TRBD2 might be the D (6 bases). The CDR3 runs 14 residues. V lost 5 bases and J lost 1, with 8 bases in between. Germline CDR1 and CDR2: MDHEN and SYDVKM. CDR3 DNA sequence: TGTGCCAGCAGTAGGGACTTGAACACCGGGGAGCTGTTTTTT. Protein: CASSRDLNTGELFF.

The chain links TRBV7-9 to TRBJ1-3; D may be TRBD1 (5 bases). Trimming pared 6 bases from V and 0 bases from J, leaving 12 bases between. There are 15 residues in the CDR3. Germline CDR1 and CDR2: SEHNR and FQNEAQ (reference sequence). As DNA, the CDR3 is TGTGCCAGCAGGAGCCAGGGCCCCTCTGGAAACACCATATATTTT. Translation gives CASRSQGPSGNTIYF.

The chain is built from TRBV5-1 and TRBJ2-5; a weak D match, TRBD1 (5 bases). Germline assignment: CDR1 SGHRS and CDR2 YFSETQ. This CDR3 has 14 residues. The germline V and J ends were trimmed by 7 bases and 3 bases, with 16 bases remaining between them. The CDR3 loop is CASHRGGAEETQYF. DNA for the CDR3: TGCGCCAGCCATAGGGGTGGCGCAGAAGAGACCCAGTACTTC.

This clone appeared a single time. The gene calls are TRBV5-4 and TRBJ2-5, with 8 bases lining up with TRBD2. Germline loops: CDR1 SGHNT, CDR2 YYREEE (reference sequence). Trimming removed 1 base from V and 1 base from J; junction bases left unmatched: 9. The CDR3 covers 17 residues. The CDR3 bases are TGTGCCAGCAGCTTGATTGGCCGGGGGGGTTCCCAAGAGACCCAGTACTTC. As protein: CASSLIGRGGSQETQYF.

The J gene is TRBJ2-5, the V gene TRBV3-1 (or the pseudogene TRBV3-2); the D gene is possibly TRBD1 (6 bases). The germline V and J ends were trimmed by 0 bases and 5 bases, with 13 bases remaining between them. Looked up from germline, CDR1 is LGHDT and CDR2 is YNNKEL (reference sequence). The CDR3 is made up of 15 amino acids. The CDR3 DNA is TGTGCCAGCAGCCAAGATGGCAGGGGATGGGAGACCCAGTACTTC. Translated: CASSQDGRGWETQYF.